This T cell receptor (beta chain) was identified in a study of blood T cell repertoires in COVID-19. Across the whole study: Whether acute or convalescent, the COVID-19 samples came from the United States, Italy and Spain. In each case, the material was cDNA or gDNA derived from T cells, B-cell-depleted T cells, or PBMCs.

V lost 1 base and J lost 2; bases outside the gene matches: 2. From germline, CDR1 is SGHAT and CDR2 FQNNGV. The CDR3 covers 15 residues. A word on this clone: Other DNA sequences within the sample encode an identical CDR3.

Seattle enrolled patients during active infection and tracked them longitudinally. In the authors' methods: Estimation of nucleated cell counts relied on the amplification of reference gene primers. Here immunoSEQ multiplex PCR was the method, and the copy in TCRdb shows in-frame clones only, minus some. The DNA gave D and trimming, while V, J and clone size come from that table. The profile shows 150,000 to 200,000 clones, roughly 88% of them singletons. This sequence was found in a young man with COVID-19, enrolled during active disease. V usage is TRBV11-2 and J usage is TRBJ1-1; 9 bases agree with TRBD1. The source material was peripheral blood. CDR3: CASSLVTGGNTEAFF. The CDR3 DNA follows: TGTGCCAGCAGCTTAGTGACAGGGGGAAACACTGAAGCTTTCTTT.